The 2 T cell receptor beta chains below come from one sample, sequenced in a study of blood T cell repertoires in COVID-19. Some clones are missing from TCRdb's copy, which holds only in-frame ones; the method was immunoSEQ multiplex PCR. Of 150,000 to 200,000 clones listed, just under 90% were seen once; the top ten hold roughly 0.85%. Source material: peripheral blood. These receptors originate from a woman aged 18-35 years who had recovered from COVID-19.

This clone was found once. The chain joins TRBV6-5 to TRBJ1-2, with D perhaps TRBD1 (5 bases). CDR1 is MNHEY, CDR2 SVGAGI, per germline. V shed 8 bases and J shed 7 bases, with 14 bases lying between them. This CDR3 is 12 amino acids long. CDR3 nucleotides: TGTGCCAGCGCACCGCCGGGGGTTGGCTACACCTTC. Protein product: CASAPPGVGYTF.

CDR3 region: CASSTRTGWDTQYF. The CDR3 nucleotides are TGTGCCAGCAGCACCCGGACAGGGTGGGATACGCAGTATTTT. The chain combines TRBV3-1 (or the pseudogene TRBV3-2) with TRBJ2-3; TRBD1 matches 8 bases. V shed 5 bases and J 6 bases; nucleotides not matched to a gene: 7. The CDR3 has 14 residues. Germline-derived CDR1 and CDR2 are LGHDT and YNNKEL (reference sequence).